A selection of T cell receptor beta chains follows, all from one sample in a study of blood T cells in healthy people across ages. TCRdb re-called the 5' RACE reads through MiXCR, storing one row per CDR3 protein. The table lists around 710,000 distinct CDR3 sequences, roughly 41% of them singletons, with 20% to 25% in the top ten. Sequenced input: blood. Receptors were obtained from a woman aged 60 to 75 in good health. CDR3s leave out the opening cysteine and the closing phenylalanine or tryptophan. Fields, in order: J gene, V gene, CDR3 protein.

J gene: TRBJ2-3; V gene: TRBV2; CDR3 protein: ASSEEGAGGPVTQY
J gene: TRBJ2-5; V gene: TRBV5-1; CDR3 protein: ASSSGQGASETQY
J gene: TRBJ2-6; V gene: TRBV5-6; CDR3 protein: ASSLDRFSGANVLT
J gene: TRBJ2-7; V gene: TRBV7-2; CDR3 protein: ASSHQPYEQY
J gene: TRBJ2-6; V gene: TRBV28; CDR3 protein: ASSPLGANVLT
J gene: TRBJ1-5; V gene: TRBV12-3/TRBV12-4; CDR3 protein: ASTRLGANQPQH
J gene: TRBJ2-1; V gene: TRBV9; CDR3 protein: ASSVLAGANNEQF
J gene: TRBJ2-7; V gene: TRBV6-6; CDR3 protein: ASINGYNHYEQY
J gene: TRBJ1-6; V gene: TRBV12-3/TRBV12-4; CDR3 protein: ASSLQGGDVSPLH
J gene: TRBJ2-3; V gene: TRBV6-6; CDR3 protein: ASRRLAGAPDTQY
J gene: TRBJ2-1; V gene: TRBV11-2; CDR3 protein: ASSSLRTRQF
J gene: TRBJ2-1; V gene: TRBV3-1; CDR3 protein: ASSQEGSPSYNEQF
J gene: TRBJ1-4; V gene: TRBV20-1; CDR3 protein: SARSDRGIEKLF
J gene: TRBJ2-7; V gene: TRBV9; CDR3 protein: ASSLDRGDSYEQY
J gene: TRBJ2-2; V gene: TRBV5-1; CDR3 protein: ASSIPGLVSGELF
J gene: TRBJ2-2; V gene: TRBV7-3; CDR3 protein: ASSRRQGSTGELF
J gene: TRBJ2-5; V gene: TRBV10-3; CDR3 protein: AIREPGTGVIQY
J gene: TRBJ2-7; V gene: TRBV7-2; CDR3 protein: ASSPQGLAGGYEQY
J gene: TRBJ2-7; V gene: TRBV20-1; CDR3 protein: SARAADRASYEQY
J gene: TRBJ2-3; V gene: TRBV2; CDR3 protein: ASSLGQIITDTQY
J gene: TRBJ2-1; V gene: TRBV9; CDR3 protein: ASSVGGGSGDEQF
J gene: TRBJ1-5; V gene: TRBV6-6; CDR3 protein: AGTLHPGRGTNQPQH
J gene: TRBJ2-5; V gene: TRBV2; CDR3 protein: ASRIDRGDETQY
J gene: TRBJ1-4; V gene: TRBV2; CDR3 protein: ASSEGRGDEKLF
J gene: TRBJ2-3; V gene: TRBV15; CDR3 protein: ATSRDQPGRGADTQY
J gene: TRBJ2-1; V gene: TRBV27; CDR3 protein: ASSAPPLAGVSNEQF
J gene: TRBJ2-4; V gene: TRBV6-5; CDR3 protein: ASSYSGTGGLLAKNIQY
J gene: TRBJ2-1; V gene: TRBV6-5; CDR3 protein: ASSYGPRTSGRNEQF
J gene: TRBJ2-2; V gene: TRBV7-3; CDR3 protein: ASSPTSGRNTGELF
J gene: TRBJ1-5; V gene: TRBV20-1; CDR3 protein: SARDAADSNQPQH
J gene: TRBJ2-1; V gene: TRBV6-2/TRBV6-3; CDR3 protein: ASSYSKRLAGGINEQF
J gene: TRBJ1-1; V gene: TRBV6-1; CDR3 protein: ASSVDRVGTEAF
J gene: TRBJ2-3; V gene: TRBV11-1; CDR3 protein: ASSLGVLSTDTQY
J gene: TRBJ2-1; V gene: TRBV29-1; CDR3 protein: SVEPRLAGVKGEQF
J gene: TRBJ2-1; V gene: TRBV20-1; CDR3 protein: SAPGEGLTEQF
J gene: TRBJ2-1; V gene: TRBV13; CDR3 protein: ASSLGSGIEEQF
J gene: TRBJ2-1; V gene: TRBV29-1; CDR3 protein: SVASGTNCNEQF
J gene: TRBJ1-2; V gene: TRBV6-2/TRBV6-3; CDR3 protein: ASSRPDCLDGYT
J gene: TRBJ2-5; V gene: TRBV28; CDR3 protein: ASSLWAEGQETQY